A single sample is the source of the 13 T cell receptor beta chains below, sequenced in a study of blood T cell repertoires in COVID-19. Here immunoSEQ multiplex PCR was the method, and the copy in TCRdb shows in-frame clones only, minus some. Here the sample spans 270,000 or so clones, 75% to 95% being singletons. What was sequenced was PBMCs or T cells enriched from blood (not recorded which). All receptors derive from a man in his forties or fifties who had been exposed to COVID-19.

The rearrangement links TRBV10-3 to TRBJ2-3; no firm D call. V lost 0 bases and J lost 2, with 18 bases in between. The length of the CDR3 is 18 residues. Looked up from germline, CDR1 is ENHRY and CDR2 is SYGVKD. The chain's CDR3 is CAISESRMATQTTDTQYF. The CDR3, as DNA: TGTGCCATCAGTGAGTCTCGGATGGCGACACAGACCACAGATACGCAGTATTTT.

This sequence joins TRBV24-1 and TRBJ1-2; no clear D. CDR3 size: 12 residues. Germline V gene lookup returns CDR1 KGHDR and CDR2 SFDVKD. The ends were cut back, 3 bases at V and 8 bases at J, with 9 bases in the middle. CDR3 sequence: CATSDPTIGYTF. CDR3 nucleotides: TGTGCCACCAGTGATCCGACAATCGGCTACACCTTC.

The chain is built from TRBV19 and TRBJ2-6; 10 positions agree with TRBD2. Germline CDR1 reads LNHDA; CDR2 reads SQIVND (reference sequence). With V trimmed by 5 bases and J by 0 bases, 4 bases remained unmatched. The CDR3 extends over 17 amino acids. The CDR3: CASSPSGRSSGANVLTF. The CDR3 DNA follows: TGTGCCAGTAGTCCTAGCGGGAGAAGCTCTGGGGCCAACGTCCTGACTTTC.

This chain joins TRBV30 and TRBJ2-3, with 7 bases aligning to TRBD2. Germline V lookup: CDR1 GTSNPN, CDR2 SVGIG (reference sequence). The CDR3 is 14 amino acids. V dropped 2 bases and J dropped 5; count of bases not matched to a gene: 7. The CDR3 protein is CAWSLGRRLDTQYF. The CDR3 nucleotides read TGTGCCTGGAGTCTCGGGAGGAGGTTAGATACGCAGTATTTT.

The chain recombines TRBV30 with TRBJ1-2, with 7 bases fitting TRBD1. Germline V lookup: CDR1 GTSNPN, CDR2 SVGIG (reference sequence). CDR3 size: 13 residues. J was trimmed by 8 bases and V by 5 bases; bases with no gene match: 11. The CDR3 region is CAWEKTGLRGYTF. The CDR3 DNA follows: TGTGCCTGGGAAAAGACAGGGCTAAGAGGCTACACCTTC. Full variable domain (missing parts from reference TRBV30 and TRBJ1-2): SQTIHQWPATLVQPVGSPLSLECTVEGTSNPNLYWYRQAAGRGLQLLFYSVGIGQISSEVPQNLSASRPQDRQFILSSKKLLLSDSGFYLCAWEKTGLRGYTFGSGTRLTVV.

The chain joins TRBV28 to TRBJ2-2, with D perhaps TRBD2 (6 bases). Per the germline V gene, CDR1 is MDHEN and CDR2 is SYDVKM. This CDR3 spans 14 amino acids. V was shortened by 5 bases and J by 5 bases, with 12 bases between the two germline ends. The CDR3 bases are TGTGCCAGCAGTCCCCGGGGGTTGACCGGGGAGCTGTTTTTT. It yields the protein CASSPRGLTGELFF.

This clone was observed a few times. This chain joins TRBV14 and TRBJ2-7, with 10 bases matching TRBD2. This CDR3 has 15 amino acids. The trim removed 4 bases at V and 7 bases at J, leaving 10 bases unmatched. Per the germline V gene, CDR1 is SGHDN and CDR2 is FVKESK. CDR3 nucleotides: TGTGCCAGCAGCCCAGAAAGCGGGAGGGCCTGGGAGCAGTACTTC. This encodes CASSPESGRAWEQYF.

The CDR3: CNTRDRGLYPYSNQPQHF. The CDR3 DNA follows: TGCAACACCCGGGACAGGGGGCTATACCCCTATAGCAATCAGCCCCAGCATTTT. This chain connects TRBV29-1 to TRBJ1-5; TRBD1 matches 12 bases. The CDR3 length is 18 residues. The germline gives CDR1 SQVTM, CDR2 ANQGSEA.

V usage is TRBV7-9 and J usage is TRBJ2-1; D perhaps matches TRBD1 (6 bases). The germline V and J ends were trimmed by 2 bases and 5 bases, with 10 bases remaining between them. CDR1 is SEHNR, CDR2 FQNEAQ, per germline (reference sequence). The CDR3 contains 14 residues. CDR3 region: CASSLSAGDNEQFF. The CDR3 DNA follows: TGTGCCAGCAGCTTATCGGCAGGGGACAATGAGCAGTTCTTC. Filled out from reference TRBV7-9 and TRBJ2-1, the complete variable domain reads DTGVSQNPRHKITKRGQNVTFRCDPISEHNRLYWYRQTLGQGPEFLTYFQNEAQLEKSRLLSDRFSAERPKGSFSTLEIQRTEQGDSAMYLCASSLSAGDNEQFFGPGTRLTVL.

The J gene is TRBJ1-1, the V gene TRBV7-2; D is ambiguous. Per germline, CDR1 SGHTA and CDR2 FQGNSA. V dropped 1 base and J dropped 1 base, with 13 bases sitting between them. The CDR3 consists of 16 residues. The CDR3 here is CASSLGQSTQNTEAFF. DNA of the CDR3: TGTGCCAGCAGCTTAGGGCAGTCCACCCAGAACACTGAAGCTTTCTTT.

This chain joins TRBV11-3 and TRBJ2-2; possible D gene TRBD1, 6 bases. V was trimmed by 6 bases and J by 0 bases, leaving 14 bases between them. This CDR3 comprises 16 residues. Germline lookup yields CDR1 SGHNT and CDR2 YENEEA. The CDR3 reads CASRPQGFPNTGELFF. CDR3 DNA: TGTGCCAGCAGACCTCAGGGGTTTCCGAACACCGGGGAGCTGTTTTTT.

V gene TRBV28 combines with J gene TRBJ1-1, with D maybe TRBD1 (5 bases). Per the germline V gene, CDR1 is MDHEN and CDR2 is SYDVKM. The CDR3 has 15 amino acids. Trimming stripped 5 bases from V and 1 base from J, with 14 bases between. CDR3 region: CASSGWGRGNTEAFF. The CDR3 DNA is TGTGCCAGCAGTGGATGGGGCCGAGGGAACACTGAAGCTTTCTTT.

This chain joins TRBV5-4 and TRBJ1-2, with D unclear. CDR1 is SGHNT and CDR2 is YYREEE in the germline V gene (reference sequence). This CDR3 is 15 amino acids long. V gave up 4 bases and J gave up 2 bases, with 15 bases separating them. In DNA form, the CDR3 reads TGTGCCAGCAGCCCCTCGGGAATCCTCAACTATGGCTACACCTTC. Protein product: CASSPSGILNYGYTF.